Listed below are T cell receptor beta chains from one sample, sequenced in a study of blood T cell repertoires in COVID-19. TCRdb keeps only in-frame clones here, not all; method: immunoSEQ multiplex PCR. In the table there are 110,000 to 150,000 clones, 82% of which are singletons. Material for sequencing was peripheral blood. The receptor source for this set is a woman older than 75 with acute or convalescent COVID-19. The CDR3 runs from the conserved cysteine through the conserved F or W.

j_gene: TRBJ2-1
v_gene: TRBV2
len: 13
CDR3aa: CASSREGVGEQFF

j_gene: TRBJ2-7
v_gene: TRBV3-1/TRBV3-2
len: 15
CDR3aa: CASSSRLAGPYEQYF

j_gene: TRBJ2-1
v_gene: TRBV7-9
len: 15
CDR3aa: CASSPREGSYNEQFF

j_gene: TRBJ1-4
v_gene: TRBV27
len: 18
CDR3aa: CASSRYRGGRVINEKLFF

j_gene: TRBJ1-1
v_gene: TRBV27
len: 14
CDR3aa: CASRVPRGPTEAFF

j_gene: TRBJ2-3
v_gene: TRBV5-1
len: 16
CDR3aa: CASSQAGTGGTDTQYF

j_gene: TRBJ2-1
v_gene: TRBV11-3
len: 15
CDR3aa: CASSLSGGPYNEQFF

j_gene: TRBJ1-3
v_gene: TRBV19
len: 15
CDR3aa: CASSRDRYPGNTIYF

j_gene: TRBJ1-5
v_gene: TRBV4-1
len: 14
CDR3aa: CASSQPSSNQPQHF

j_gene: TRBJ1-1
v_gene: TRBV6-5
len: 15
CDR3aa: CASSYSAVQNTEAFF

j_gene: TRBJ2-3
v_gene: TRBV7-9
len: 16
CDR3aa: CASSLVRTSSTDTQYF

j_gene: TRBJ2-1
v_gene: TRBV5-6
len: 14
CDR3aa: CASSSYTRDNEQFF

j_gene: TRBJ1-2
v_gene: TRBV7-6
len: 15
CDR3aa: CASSLGGGRASGYTF

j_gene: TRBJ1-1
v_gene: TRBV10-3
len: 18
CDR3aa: CAISESDAFTTGGGEAFF

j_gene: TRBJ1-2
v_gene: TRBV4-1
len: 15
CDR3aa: CASSQRVQGNYGYTF

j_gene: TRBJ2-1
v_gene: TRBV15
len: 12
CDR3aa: CATRDWYNEQFF

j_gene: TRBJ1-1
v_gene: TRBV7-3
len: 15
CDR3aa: CASSDRGGMNTEAFF

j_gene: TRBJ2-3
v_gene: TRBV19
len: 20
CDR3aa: CASSISAALLAGGPQDTQYF

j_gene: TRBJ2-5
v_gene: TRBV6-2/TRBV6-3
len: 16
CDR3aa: CASSGTSGSPQETQYF

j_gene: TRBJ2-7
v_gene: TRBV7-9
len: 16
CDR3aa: CASSPYTGTGTYEQYF

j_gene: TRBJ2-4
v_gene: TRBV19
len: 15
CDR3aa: CASSAPGLAKNIQYF

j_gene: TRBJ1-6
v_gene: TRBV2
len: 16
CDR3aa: CASSEGGSSYNSPLHF

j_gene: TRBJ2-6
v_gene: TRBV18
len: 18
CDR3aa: CASSPQEGGATGANVLTF

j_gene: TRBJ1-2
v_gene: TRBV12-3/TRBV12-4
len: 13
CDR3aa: CASSLGTDYGYTF

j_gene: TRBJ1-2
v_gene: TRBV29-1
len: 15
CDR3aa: CSVEDSTGGIYGYTF

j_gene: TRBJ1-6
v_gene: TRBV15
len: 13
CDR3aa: CATSRDETGTLHF

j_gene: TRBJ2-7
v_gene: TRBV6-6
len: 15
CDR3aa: CASSYSDGGSYEQYF

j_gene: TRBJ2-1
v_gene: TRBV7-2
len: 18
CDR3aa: CASSLGLAGDPPYNEQFF

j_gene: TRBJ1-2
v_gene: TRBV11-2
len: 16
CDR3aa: CASSFGTGSSNYGYTF

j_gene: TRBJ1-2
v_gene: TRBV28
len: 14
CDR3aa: CASSFVVRNYGYTF

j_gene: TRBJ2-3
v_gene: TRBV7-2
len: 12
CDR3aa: CASSFLADTQYF

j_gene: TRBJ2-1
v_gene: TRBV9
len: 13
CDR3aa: CASSVSQYNEQFF